The sequence of this TCR beta chain was determined in a study of T cells expressing NK-cell markers. Looking at the study overall: It was sorted CD3+CD56-NKG2C+, CD3+CD56+NKG2C- and CD3+CD56+NKG2C+ T cells that provided the TCR beta repertoires. Within the sequenced cohort of eight donors, seven exhibited HCMV seropositivity and one was seronegative. Notes on the study in general: Whether expanded NKG2C+ T cell clones recognized HCMV stayed uncertain. These same clonotypes (in a handful of donors) also led the CD3+CD56-NKG2C+ fraction.

The CDR3 extends over 14 amino acids. From its re-call of the 5' RACE reads, TCRdb lists each CDR3 protein once, without DNA. The sample table sets out roughly 430,000 distinct CDR3 sequences. On this clonotype: The antigen is unknown.

The rearrangement links TRBV12-3 or TRBV12-4 to TRBJ1-2; the D gene TCRdb calls, TRBD1, cannot be checked with no DNA. The receptor's source is a woman between 18 and 75 years old in good health. Material for sequencing was blood T cells: a sorted CD56 or NKG2C T cell subset, CD4+ or CD8+ T cells, or bulk PBMC T cells (not recorded which). The CDR3 sequence: CASSLVGTTYGYTF.